This T cell receptor (beta chain) was recorded in a study of metastatic and nonmetastatic thyroid tumors. By sample fraction, this clone is medium-sized. Every patient was untreated before thyroid surgery. The germline V gene has CDR1 SGHAT and CDR2 FQNNGV. V lost 5 bases, J lost 8 bases, and 11 bases stayed unmatched. The CDR3 sequence is 14 residues long. MiXCR re-clonotyped the PCR reads for TCRdb. In the table there are 30,000 to 35,000 clones, more than 25% of which are singletons. The sequenced sample was blood. This TCR was sampled from a female donor with papillary thyroid cancer or a benign thyroid nodule (not recorded which). Some clones in this sample may be carry-over from other donors' samples. V gene TRBV11-2 combines with J gene TRBJ1-2; 7 bases agree with TRBD1. CDR3 DNA: TGTGCCAGCAGCGCAGGGGGATTGGGTGGAGGCTACACCTTC. Its translation is CASSAGGLGGGYTF.